Below, 28 T cell receptor beta chains from the same sample are listed, as sequenced in a study of sequential checkpoint blockade in melanoma. The treatment was: randomized to nivolumab then ipilimumab (arm A) or the reverse (arm B). The method was immunoSEQ multiplex PCR; TCRdb's version includes in-frame clones alone and lacks a portion of them. Of 35,000 to 40,000 clones listed, 86% are singletons. Sequencing used CD8+ T cells sorted from blood (inferred from file names), obtained from a patient given nivolumab and ipilimumab in sequence. These TCRs come from a human donor with melanoma.

This chain links TRBV27 with TRBJ1-2; a weak D match, TRBD1 (5 bases). The CDR3 length is 13 residues. In germline, CDR1 is MNHEY, CDR2 SMNVEV (reference sequence). Trimming removed 5 bases from V and 3 bases from J, with 10 bases in between. The CDR3: CASSGRGYYGYTF. For the CDR3, the DNA is TGTGCCAGCAGTGGGAGGGGCTACTATGGCTACACCTTC.

This rearrangement joins TRBV6-7 to TRBJ2-7; 8 nucleotides match TRBD1. TRBV6-7 is an ORF, and what it does is uncertain. V shed 8 bases, J shed 1 base, and the junction held 7 bases outside the gene matches. This CDR3 is 14 amino acids long. In nucleotides, the CDR3 is TGTGCCAGCCCCGGGACAGGTTATTCCTACGAGCAGTACGTC. It yields the protein CASPGTGYSYEQYV.

CDR3 bases: TGTGCCAGCAGCCCATTCTGGGGACAGGGGGCGTCCGGGGAGCTGTTTTTT. This encodes CASSPFWGQGASGELFF. This sequence joins TRBV9 and TRBJ2-2, with 12 bases identical to TRBD1. In germline, CDR1 is SGDLS, CDR2 YYNGEE. J gave up 6 bases and V 4 bases, and 10 bases lay outside the gene matches. The CDR3 runs to 17 residues.

The rearrangement uses TRBV6-1 and TRBJ2-3; D remains ambiguous. V dropped 8 bases and J dropped 5 bases, with 14 bases sitting between them. The CDR3 extends over 13 amino acids. Looked up from germline, CDR1 is MNHNS and CDR2 is SASEGT. The chain's CDR3 is CASRRFNEDTQYF. The DNA for the CDR3 is TGTGCCAGCCGCAGGTTTAACGAAGATACGCAGTATTTT.

This chain connects TRBV27 to TRBJ1-2, with D perhaps TRBD1 (6 bases). Germline V gene data show CDR1 as MNHEY and CDR2 as SMNVEV (reference sequence). The CDR3 extends over 15 amino acids. V was clipped by 0 bases and J by 6 bases, with 14 bases between them. CDR3 protein: CASSLSRAAGDGYTF. In DNA, the CDR3 is TGTGCCAGCAGTTTATCAAGGGCCGCAGGGGATGGCTACACCTTC.

J is TRBJ2-1 and V is TRBV28; the D gene is possibly TRBD1 (5 bases). Germline V gene sequence: CDR1 MDHEN, CDR2 SYDVKM. Trimming took off 5 bases at V and 9 bases at J, with 11 bases between the two ends. The CDR3 extends over 12 amino acids. CDR3 bases: TGTGCCAGCAGTCCAGGGTGGGGTGAGCAGTTCTTC. Translating gives CASSPGWGEQFF.

The chain carries TRBV18 and TRBJ2-6, with D possibly TRBD1 on 5 matching bases. CDR3 length: 17 amino acids. The V end was cut by 2 bases, the J end by 0 bases, with 11 bases between. Germline V gene lookup returns CDR1 KGHSH and CDR2 LQKENI. CDR3 in amino acids: CASSPLTGSSGANVLTF. CDR3 bases: TGTGCCAGCTCACCATTAACAGGCAGCTCTGGGGCCAACGTCCTGACTTTC.

V is TRBV10-2 and J is TRBJ2-7; TRBD2 matches at 10 bases. The CDR3 is 17 residues long. Looked up from germline, CDR1 is WSHSY and CDR2 is SAAADI. The V and J ends lost 0 bases and 3 bases, in that order; junction bases with no gene match: 8. The CDR3 bases are TGCGCCAGCAGTGAGTCCGAACCGGGACTAGCGTTCTACGAGCAGTACTTC. It is translated as CASSESEPGLAFYEQYF.

This chain uses TRBV6-5 with TRBJ2-1; D unclear. The CDR3 loop spans 13 amino acids. V was pared by 0 bases and J by 8 bases, with 8 bases between. Germline CDR1 and CDR2: MNHEY and SVGAGI. CDR3 sequence reads: CASSYSSVYEQFF. The CDR3, as DNA: TGTGCCAGCAGTTACTCGTCCGTCTATGAGCAGTTCTTC.

The gene calls are TRBV19 and TRBJ2-5; 12 bases are shared with TRBD2. Near its end, the DNA agrees better with TRBJ2-7, so the J call may be wrong. Per the germline V gene, CDR1 is LNHDA and CDR2 is SQIVND (reference sequence). CDR3 length: 21 amino acids. CDR3 in amino acids: CASSIDLSSLAGGFLTYEQYF. CDR3 in DNA: TGTGCCAGTAGTATAGATCTATCGTCGCTAGCGGGAGGGTTTTTGACCTACGAGCAGTACTTC.

The chain recombines TRBV7-2 with TRBJ2-1; 16 bases are shared with TRBD2. The V segment lost 5 bases and the J segment 9 bases; nucleotides outside the gene matches: 10. The CDR3 loop spans 17 amino acids. Germline loops: CDR1 SGHTA, CDR2 FQGNSA. As DNA, the CDR3 is TGTGCCAGCAGCAAGGGACTAGCGGGAGGGCCGGGCGGTGAGCAGTTCTTC. Encoded protein: CASSKGLAGGPGGEQFF.

This clone was seen more than once but under ten times. CDR3 sequence: CASSMGQTTEQYF. In DNA form, the CDR3 reads TGTGCCAGTAGTATGGGACAGACGACCGAGCAGTACTTC. The gene calls are TRBV19 and TRBJ2-7; TRBD1 agrees at 7 bases. The V gene end was trimmed by 3 bases and the J gene end by 6 bases; junction bases not matched to a gene: 5. The CDR3 loop spans 13 amino acids. Looked up from germline, CDR1 is LNHDA and CDR2 is SQIVND (reference sequence).

The chain uses TRBV9 and TRBJ2-5; the match to TRBD2 covers 8 bases. The DNA end is a closer match to TRBJ2-7, so the J assignment may be wrong. The CDR3 totals 14 residues. In germline, CDR1 is SGDLS, CDR2 YYNGEE. CDR3 nucleotides: TGTGCCAGCAGCGCCAGCGGGGGTGGGTACGAGCAGTACTTC. It yields the protein CASSASGGGYEQYF.

This clone was counted only a few times. J is TRBJ2-2 and V is TRBV5-1, with 11 positions matching TRBD1. The trim removed 4 bases at V and 2 bases at J, leaving 7 bases unmatched. The CDR3 spans 17 residues. In germline, CDR1 is SGHRS, CDR2 YFSETQ. The CDR3 is CASSNTRTGGNTGELFF. The CDR3, as DNA: TGCGCCAGCAGCAACACTCGGACAGGGGGCAACACCGGGGAGCTGTTTTTT.

The chain employs TRBV2 and TRBJ1-5; TRBD1 aligns across 11 bases. With V trimmed by 6 bases and J by 3 bases, 10 bases remained unmatched. From germline, CDR1 is SNHLY and CDR2 FYNNEI. The CDR3 sequence is 17 residues long. The CDR3 reads CASRDPGQGVDNQPQHF. In nucleotides, the CDR3 is TGTGCCAGCAGAGACCCGGGACAGGGGGTCGACAATCAGCCCCAGCATTTT.

This chain joins TRBV28 and TRBJ1-5; D is undetermined. CDR3 length: 15 amino acids. V was trimmed by 3 bases and J by 5 bases, leaving 14 bases between them. Germline CDR1 is MDHEN and CDR2 is SYDVKM. CDR3 amino acids: CASSLRTVYYQPQHF. CDR3 DNA sequence: TGTGCCAGCAGTTTGAGGACTGTTTATTATCAGCCCCAGCATTTT.

The V gene is TRBV6-5, the J gene TRBJ2-1, with 10 nucleotides matching TRBD2. Germline V gene lookup returns CDR1 MNHEY and CDR2 SVGAGI. V was clipped by 2 bases and J by 9 bases; unmatched bases: 7. This CDR3 has 15 amino acids. The DNA for the CDR3 is TGTGCCAGCAGTTACGTATCTAGCGGGAGCACTGAGCAGTTCTTC. This translates into CASSYVSSGSTEQFF.

This clone turned up a few times. The chain employs TRBV9 and TRBJ2-1; D perhaps matches TRBD1 (6 bases). The length of the CDR3 is 15 residues. Trimming stripped 0 bases from V and 2 bases from J, with 9 bases between. Germline CDR1 reads SGDLS; CDR2 reads YYNGEE. The CDR3 is CASSVGGRPYNEQFF. Written as DNA, the CDR3 is TGTGCCAGCAGCGTAGGGGGGCGCCCCTACAATGAGCAGTTCTTC.

The V gene is TRBV27, the J gene TRBJ2-1; 8 nucleotides line up with TRBD1. There are 16 residues in the CDR3. V shed 5 bases and J 6 bases; nucleotides not matched to a gene: 12. From germline, CDR1 is MNHEY and CDR2 SMNVEV (reference sequence). CDR3 nucleotide sequence: TGTGCCAGCAGTCACGGACAGGGCCTCTTAGTCAATGAGCAGTTCTTC. Translation: CASSHGQGLLVNEQFF.

The chain uses TRBV7-8 and TRBJ1-5; tentatively, D is TRBD1 (5 bases). CDR1 and CDR2 from the germline V gene are SGHVS and FQNEAQ. CDR3 length: 14 residues. The V end lost 0 bases, the J end lost 3 bases, and 6 bases lay between the germline ends. CDR3 in amino acids: CASSLAGANQPQHF. CDR3 in DNA: TGTGCCAGCAGCTTAGCAGGGGCCAATCAGCCCCAGCATTTT.

The CDR3 loop reads CASRDRSEAFF. In nucleotides, the CDR3 is TGTGCCAGCAGAGACAGAAGTGAAGCTTTCTTT. This chain joins TRBV27 and TRBJ1-1; maybe TRBD1 (5 bases). Trimming pared 6 bases from V and 7 bases from J, leaving 9 bases between. This CDR3 region has 11 residues. Germline-derived CDR1 and CDR2 are MNHEY and SMNVEV (reference sequence).

The V gene is TRBV29-1, the J gene TRBJ2-1, with D perhaps TRBD1 (9 bases). This CDR3 contains 15 residues. Trimming cost V 4 bases and J 2 bases, with 15 bases left between them. CDR1 SQVTM and CDR2 ANQGSEA come from the germline V gene. The CDR3: CSVAGGDRAYNEQFF. For the CDR3, the DNA is TGCAGCGTTGCGGGGGGGGACAGGGCCTACAATGAGCAGTTCTTC.

V and J are TRBV4-3 and TRBJ1-6, with TRBD1 identical over 9 bases. Germline V gene data show CDR1 as LGHNA and CDR2 as YSLEER. Trimming removed 4 bases from V and 10 bases from J; junction bases left unmatched: 11. The CDR3 runs to 16 residues. The CDR3 DNA sequence: TGCGCCAGCAGCCGATCAGCCCGGGACAGGGAGTCACCCCTCCACTTT. Protein: CASSRSARDRESPLHF.

The CDR3 region has the DNA TGTGCCAGCAGTGCGGGACTCGAACTTAACACAGATACGCAGTATTTT. It translates to CASSAGLELNTDTQYF. The chain carries TRBV25-1 and TRBJ2-3, with D perhaps matching TRBD2 (6 bases). Per germline, CDR1 MGHDK and CDR2 SYGVNS. The CDR3 runs to 16 residues. V lost 4 bases and J lost 2, with 16 bases in between. Based on the CDR3 plus reference TRBV25-1 and TRBJ2-3, the full variable domain is EADIYQTPRYLVIGTGKKITLECSQTMGHDKMYWYQQDPGMELHLIHYSYGVNSTEKGDLSSESTVSRIRTEHFPLTLESARPSHTSQYLCASSAGLELNTDTQYFGPGTRLTVL.

The V call is TRBV4-3, the J call TRBJ2-2; a weak D match, TRBD1 (5 bases). The CDR3 has 15 residues. The ends were cut back, 5 bases at V and 7 bases at J, with 17 bases in the middle. Per the germline V gene, CDR1 is LGHNA and CDR2 is YSLEER. CDR3 DNA: TGCGCCAGCAGCAAGGTCCAGCAAGGGGACGGGGAGCTGTTTTTT. Its protein is CASSKVQQGDGELFF.

This clone was picked up a small number of times. The chain recombines TRBV7-9 with TRBJ1-2; perhaps TRBD1 as D (6 bases). From germline, CDR1 is SEHNR and CDR2 FQNEAQ (reference sequence). Deletions cut 6 bases from V and 6 bases from J, with 17 bases between. The CDR3 is 14 amino acids. CDR3 in DNA: TGTGCCAGCAGTCGATTACAGGGTCTGCATGGCTACACCTTC. Its protein product is CASSRLQGLHGYTF.

V and J are TRBV6-5 and TRBJ2-2; D ambiguous. Between the trimmed V and J ends, which lost 2 bases and 7 bases, there was a span of 5 bases. The V gene's germline CDR1 is MNHEY and CDR2 SVGAGI. The CDR3 contains 12 residues. The CDR3 coding sequence is TGTGCCAGCAGTTACGCGAACGGGGAGCTGTTTTTT. Encoded protein: CASSYANGELFF.

The chain is built from TRBV5-1 and TRBJ2-1; 7 bases match TRBD2. Trimming cost V 2 bases and J 2 bases; bases outside gene matches: 7. The germline V gene encodes CDR1 SGHRS and CDR2 YFSETQ. There are 16 residues in the CDR3. The CDR3 sequence: CASSFPSGPPYNEQFF. The CDR3 coding sequence is TGCGCCAGCAGCTTCCCTAGCGGCCCTCCCTACAATGAGCAGTTCTTC.